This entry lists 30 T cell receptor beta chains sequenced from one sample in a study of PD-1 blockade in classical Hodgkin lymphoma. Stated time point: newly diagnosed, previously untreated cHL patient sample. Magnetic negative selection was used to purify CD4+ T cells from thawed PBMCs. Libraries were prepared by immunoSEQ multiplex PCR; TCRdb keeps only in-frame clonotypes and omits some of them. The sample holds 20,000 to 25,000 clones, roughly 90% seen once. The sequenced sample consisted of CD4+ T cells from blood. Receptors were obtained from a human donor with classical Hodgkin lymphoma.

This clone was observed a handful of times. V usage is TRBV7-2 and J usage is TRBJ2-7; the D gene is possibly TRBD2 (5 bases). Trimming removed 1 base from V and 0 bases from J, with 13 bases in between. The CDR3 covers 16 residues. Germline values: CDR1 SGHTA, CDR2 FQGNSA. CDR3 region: CASSLDSGLSSYEQYF. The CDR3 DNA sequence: TGTGCCAGCAGCTTAGATTCGGGGTTGAGCTCCTACGAGCAGTACTTC. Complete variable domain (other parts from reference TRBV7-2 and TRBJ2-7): GAGVSQSPSNKVTEKGKDVELRCDPISGHTALYWYRQSLGQGLEFLIYFQGNSAPDKSGLPSDRFSAERTGGSVSTLTIQRTQQEDSAVYLCASSLDSGLSSYEQYFGPGTRLTVT.

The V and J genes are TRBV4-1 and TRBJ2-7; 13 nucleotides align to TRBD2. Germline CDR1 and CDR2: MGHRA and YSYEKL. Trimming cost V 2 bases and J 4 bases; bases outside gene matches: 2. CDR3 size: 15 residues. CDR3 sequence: CASSQPTSGRYEQYF. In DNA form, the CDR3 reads TGCGCCAGCAGCCAACCGACTAGCGGGAGGTACGAGCAGTACTTC.

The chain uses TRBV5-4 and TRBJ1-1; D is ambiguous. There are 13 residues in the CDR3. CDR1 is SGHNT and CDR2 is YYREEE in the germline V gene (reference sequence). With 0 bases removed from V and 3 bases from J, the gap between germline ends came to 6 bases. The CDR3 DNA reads TGTGCCAGCAGCTTGGGAGCCTACACTGAAGCTTTCTTT. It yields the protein CASSLGAYTEAFF.

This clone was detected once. CDR3 nucleotides: TGTGCCAGCAGTGAGTTGTACTCTGCAGGGCTCTACGAGCAGTACTTC. Translated, it gives CASSELYSAGLYEQYF. This chain uses TRBV6-1 with TRBJ2-7; the D gene is possibly TRBD1 (5 bases). Trimming took off 3 bases at V and 3 bases at J, with 18 bases between the two ends. Germline values: CDR1 MNHNS, CDR2 SASEGT. This CDR3 has 16 residues.

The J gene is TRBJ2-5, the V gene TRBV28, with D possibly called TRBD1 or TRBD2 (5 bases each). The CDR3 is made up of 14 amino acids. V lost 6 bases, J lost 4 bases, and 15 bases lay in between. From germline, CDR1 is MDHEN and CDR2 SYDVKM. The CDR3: CASSPSWDPETQYF. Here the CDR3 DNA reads TGTGCCAGCAGCCCCTCATGGGACCCAGAGACCCAGTACTTC.

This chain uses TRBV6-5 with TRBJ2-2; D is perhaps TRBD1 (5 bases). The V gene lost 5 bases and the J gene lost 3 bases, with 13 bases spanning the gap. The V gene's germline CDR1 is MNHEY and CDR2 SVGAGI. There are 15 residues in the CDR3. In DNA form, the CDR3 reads TGTGCCAGCAGTCCTCGGGCAGGGTACACCGGGGAGCTGTTTTTT. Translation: CASSPRAGYTGELFF.

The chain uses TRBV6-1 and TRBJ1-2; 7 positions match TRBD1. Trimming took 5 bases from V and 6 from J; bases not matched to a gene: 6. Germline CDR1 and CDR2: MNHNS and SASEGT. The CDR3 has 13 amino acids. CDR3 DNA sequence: TGTGCCAGCAGTTATGGACAGGAGGATGGCTACACCTTC. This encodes CASSYGQEDGYTF.

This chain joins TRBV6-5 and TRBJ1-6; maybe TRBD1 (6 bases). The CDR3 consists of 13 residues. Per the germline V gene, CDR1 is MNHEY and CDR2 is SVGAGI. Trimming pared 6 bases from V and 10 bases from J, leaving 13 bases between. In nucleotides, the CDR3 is TGTGCCAGCAGCAAGGACAGTGGGTCACCCCTCCACTTT. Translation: CASSKDSGSPLHF.

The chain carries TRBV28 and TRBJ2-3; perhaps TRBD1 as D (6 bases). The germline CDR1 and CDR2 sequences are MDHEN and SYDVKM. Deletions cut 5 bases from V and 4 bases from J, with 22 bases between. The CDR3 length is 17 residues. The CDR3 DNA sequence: TGTGCCAGCAGTCCTCGGACAGCCATGAGTGGGGCAGATACGCAGTATTTT. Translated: CASSPRTAMSGADTQYF.

CDR3 loop: CASRGRQASSYNEQFF. The CDR3 coding sequence is TGTGCCAGCAGGGGAAGACAGGCGAGCTCCTACAATGAGCAGTTCTTC. V gene TRBV28 combines with J gene TRBJ2-1; D perhaps matches TRBD1 (6 bases). The ends were cut back, 6 bases at V and 0 bases at J, with 15 bases in the middle. The CDR3 loop spans 16 amino acids. Germline V CDR1 and CDR2: MDHEN, SYDVKM.

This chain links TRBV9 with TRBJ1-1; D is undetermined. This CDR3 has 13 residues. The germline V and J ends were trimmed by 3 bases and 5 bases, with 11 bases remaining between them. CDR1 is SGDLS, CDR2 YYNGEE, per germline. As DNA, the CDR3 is TGTGCCAGCAGCGAGACCGGCCCAACTGAAGCTTTCTTT. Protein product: CASSETGPTEAFF.

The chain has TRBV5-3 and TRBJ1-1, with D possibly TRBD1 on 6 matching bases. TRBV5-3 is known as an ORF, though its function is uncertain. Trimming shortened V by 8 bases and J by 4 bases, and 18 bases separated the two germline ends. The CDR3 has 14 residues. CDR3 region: CASSAGAQSTEAFF. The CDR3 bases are TGTGCCAGCAGCGCGGGGGCGCAGAGCACTGAAGCTTTCTTT.

As DNA, the CDR3 is TGTGCCAGCAGCTTAAGTCAATGGAGGGGCTCGGGTAAGACTGAAGCTTTCTTT. This encodes CASSLSQWRGSGKTEAFF. The gene calls are TRBV11-2 and TRBJ1-1, with D possibly being TRBD1 (5 bases). The CDR3 contains 18 residues. V gave up 2 bases and J gave up 5 bases, with 24 bases separating them. Germline CDR1 and CDR2: SGHAT and FQNNGV.

CDR3 nucleotide sequence: TGTGCCAGCAGCTGGGCAGGGGGAACCGGGGAGCTGTTTTTT. This sequence encodes CASSWAGGTGELFF. This chain uses TRBV5-4 with TRBJ2-2; 7 bases are a match to TRBD1. Germline V CDR1 and CDR2: SGHNT, YYREEE (reference sequence). With 3 bases clipped from V and 5 bases from J, the junction kept 4 bases outside the gene matches. This CDR3 spans 14 amino acids.

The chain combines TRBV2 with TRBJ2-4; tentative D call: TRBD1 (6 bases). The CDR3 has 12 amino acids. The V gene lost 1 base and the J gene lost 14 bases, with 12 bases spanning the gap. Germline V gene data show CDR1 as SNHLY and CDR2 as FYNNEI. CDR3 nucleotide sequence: TGTGCCAGCAGTGAAGAGGCAGGGGCGAAGTACTTC. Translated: CASSEEAGAKYF. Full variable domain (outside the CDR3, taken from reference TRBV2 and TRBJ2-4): EPEVTQTPSHQVTQMGQEVILRCVPISNHLYFYWYRQILGQKVEFLVSFYNNEISEKSEIFDDQFSVERPDGSNFTLKIRSTKLEDSAMYFCASSEEAGAKYFGAGTRLSVL.

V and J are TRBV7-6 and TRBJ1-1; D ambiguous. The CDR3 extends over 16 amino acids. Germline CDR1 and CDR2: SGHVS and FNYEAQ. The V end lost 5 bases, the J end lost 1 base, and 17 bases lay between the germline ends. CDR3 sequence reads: CASSPPLHGRNTEAFF. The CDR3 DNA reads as TGTGCCAGCAGCCCCCCCCTCCACGGGCGGAACACTGAAGCTTTCTTT.

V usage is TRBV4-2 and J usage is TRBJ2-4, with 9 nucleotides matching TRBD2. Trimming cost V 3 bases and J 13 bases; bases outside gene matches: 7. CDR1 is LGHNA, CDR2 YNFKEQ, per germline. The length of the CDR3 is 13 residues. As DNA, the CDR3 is TGTGCCAGCAGCCAGGGTACTAGCGGGCAACAGTACTTC. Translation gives CASSQGTSGQQYF.

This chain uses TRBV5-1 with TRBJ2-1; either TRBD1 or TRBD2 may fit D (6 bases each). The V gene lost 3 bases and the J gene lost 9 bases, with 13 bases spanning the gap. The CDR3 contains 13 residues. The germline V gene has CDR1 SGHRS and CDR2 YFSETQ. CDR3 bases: TGCGCCAGCAGCTCACAGGGACTGGTTGAGCAGTTCTTC. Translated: CASSSQGLVEQFF.

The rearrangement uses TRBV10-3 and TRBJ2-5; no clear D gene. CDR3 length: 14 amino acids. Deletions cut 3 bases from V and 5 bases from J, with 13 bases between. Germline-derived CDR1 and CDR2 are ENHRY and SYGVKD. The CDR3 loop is CAISESEVRETQYF. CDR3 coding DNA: TGTGCCATCAGTGAATCCGAGGTGAGGGAGACCCAGTACTTC.

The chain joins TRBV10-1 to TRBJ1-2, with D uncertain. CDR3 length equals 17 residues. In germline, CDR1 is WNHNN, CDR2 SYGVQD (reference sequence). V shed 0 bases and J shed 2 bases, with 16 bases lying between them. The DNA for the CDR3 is TGCGCCAGCAGTGAGTCTCCGGCCGGGGAGAAGAACTATGGCTACACCTTC. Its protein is CASSESPAGEKNYGYTF.

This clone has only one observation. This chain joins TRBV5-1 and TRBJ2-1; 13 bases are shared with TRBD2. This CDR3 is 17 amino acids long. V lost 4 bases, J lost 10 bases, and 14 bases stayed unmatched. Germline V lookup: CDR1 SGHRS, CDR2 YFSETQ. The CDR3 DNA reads TGCGCCAGCAGCCGGACTCCGGGACTAGCGGGAACAGGAGAGCAGTTCTTC. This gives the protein CASSRTPGLAGTGEQFF.

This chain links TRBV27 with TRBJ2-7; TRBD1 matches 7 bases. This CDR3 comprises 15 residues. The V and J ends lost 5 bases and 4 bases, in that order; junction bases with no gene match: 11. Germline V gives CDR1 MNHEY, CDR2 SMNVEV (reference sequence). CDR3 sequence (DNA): TGTGCCAGCAGTGAACTACAGGGGACGCGGTACGAGCAGTACTTC. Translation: CASSELQGTRYEQYF.

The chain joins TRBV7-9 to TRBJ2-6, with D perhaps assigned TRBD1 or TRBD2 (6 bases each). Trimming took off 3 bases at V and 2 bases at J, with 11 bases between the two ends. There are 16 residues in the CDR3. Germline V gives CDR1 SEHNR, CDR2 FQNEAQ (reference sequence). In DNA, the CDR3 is TGTGCCAGCAGCTTCTCGGGGGCCCCTGGGGCCAACGTCCTGACTTTC. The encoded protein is CASSFSGAPGANVLTF.

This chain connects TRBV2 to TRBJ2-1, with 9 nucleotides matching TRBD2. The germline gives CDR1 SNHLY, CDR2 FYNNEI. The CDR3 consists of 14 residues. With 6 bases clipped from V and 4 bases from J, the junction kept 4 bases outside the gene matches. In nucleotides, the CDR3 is TGTGCCAGCAGACCGGGACTAGCTTACAATGAGCAGTTCTTC. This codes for CASRPGLAYNEQFF.

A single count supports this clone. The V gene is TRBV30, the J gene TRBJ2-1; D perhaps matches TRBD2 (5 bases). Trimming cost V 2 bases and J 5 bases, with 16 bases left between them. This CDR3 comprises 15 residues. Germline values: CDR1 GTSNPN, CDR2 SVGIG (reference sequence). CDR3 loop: CAWSPWRKRNNEQFF. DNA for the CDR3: TGTGCCTGGAGTCCGTGGCGTAAGCGGAACAATGAGCAGTTCTTC.

The CDR3 loop reads CASSSETWANVLTF. In DNA form, the CDR3 reads TGCGCCAGCAGCTCGGAAACCTGGGCCAACGTCCTGACTTTC. The chain has TRBV5-1 and TRBJ2-6; D is uncertain. Trimming cost V 3 bases and J 5 bases, with 9 bases left between them. CDR3 length: 14 amino acids. CDR1 is SGHRS and CDR2 is YFSETQ in the germline V gene.

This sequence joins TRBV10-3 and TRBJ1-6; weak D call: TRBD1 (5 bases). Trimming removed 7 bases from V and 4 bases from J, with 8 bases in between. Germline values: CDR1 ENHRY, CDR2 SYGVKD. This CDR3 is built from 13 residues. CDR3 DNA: TGTGCCATCAACGGGGGTTATAATTCACCCCTCCACTTT. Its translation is CAINGGYNSPLHF.

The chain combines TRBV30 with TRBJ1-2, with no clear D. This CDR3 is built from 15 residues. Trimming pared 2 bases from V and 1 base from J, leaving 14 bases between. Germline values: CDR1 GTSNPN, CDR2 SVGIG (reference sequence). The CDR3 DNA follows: TGTGCCTGGAGTAGGGTGCAACCCAATAACTATGGCTACACCTTC. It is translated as CAWSRVQPNNYGYTF.

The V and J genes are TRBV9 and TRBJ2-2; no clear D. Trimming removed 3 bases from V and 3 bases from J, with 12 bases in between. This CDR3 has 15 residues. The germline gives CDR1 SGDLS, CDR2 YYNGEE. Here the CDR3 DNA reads TGTGCCAGCAGCGCAAGGGCAGGCTACACCGGGGAGCTGTTTTTT. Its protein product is CASSARAGYTGELFF.

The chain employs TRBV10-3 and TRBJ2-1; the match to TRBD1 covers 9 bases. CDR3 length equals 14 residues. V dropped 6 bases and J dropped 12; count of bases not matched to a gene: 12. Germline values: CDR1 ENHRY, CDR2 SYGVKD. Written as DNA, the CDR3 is TGTGCCATCAGACCCGGGACAGGGTTATCGGGGCAGTTCTTC. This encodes CAIRPGTGLSGQFF.